A single TCR beta chain is shown here with its context. Its cognate antigen is unknown. The data were obtained in a study of regulatory and conventional T cells in RAG deficiency. Study at large: CID or atypical SCID patients with hypomorphic RAG mutations often have autoimmunity.

From germline, CDR1 is SGDLS and CDR2 YYNGEE. Trimming pared 1 base from V and 6 bases from J, leaving 4 bases between. There are 12 residues in the CDR3. Regarding the study as a whole: Omenn patients showed >90% Treg-Tconv overlap and shorter CDR3 lengths.

Conventional CD4+ T cells were sorted from blood as CD25-low CD127-high cells. Here immunoSEQ multiplex PCR was the method, and the copy in TCRdb shows in-frame clones only, minus some. The sample carries some 970 clones, roughly 88% recorded once. Sequenced: CD4+ effector T cells sorted from blood. The V call is TRBV9, the J call TRBJ1-4, with unresolved D. The TCR originated in a human donor with RAG deficiency presenting as combined immunodeficiency. The chain's CDR3 is CASSVKDEKLFF. The CDR3 nucleotides are TGTGCCAGCAGCGTAAAGGATGAAAAACTGTTTTTT. Filled out from reference TRBV9 and TRBJ1-4, the complete variable domain reads DSGVTQTPKHLITATGQRVTLRCSPRSGDLSVYWYQQSLDQGLQFLIQYYNGEERAKGNILERFSAQQFPDLHSELNLSSLELGDSALYFCASSVKDEKLFFGSGTQLSVL.